This T cell receptor (beta chain) was identified during a study of vaccination and CD4 T cells after COVID-19. This sample's treatment: 10-day PBMC culture with coronavirus spike peptide pools or control peptides (ViraFEST assay). In the ViraFEST assay, peptide-pool expansion preceded TCR sequencing of expanded clonotypes. Once obtained from cultured CD4+ T cells, the DNA was sequenced using the Oncomine TCR Beta short-read assay. Genomic DNA extraction was carried out from cultured CD4+ T cells. In TCRdb, the PCR reads were re-called with MiXCR into one record per CDR3 protein. Of around 12,000 distinct CDR3 sequences in the sample, about 36% are singletons; the top ten hold around 18%. Worth noting for this clonotype: Antigen specificity is unknown.

The ends were cut back, 6 bases at V and 1 base at J, with 13 bases in the middle. CDR1 and CDR2 from the germline V gene are SEHNR and FQNEAQ (reference sequence). This CDR3 region has 15 residues. The specimen was cultured CD4+ T cells from blood. The genes are TRBV7-9 and TRBJ1-3, with D perhaps matching TRBD1 (6 bases). The sequence was obtained from a human donor with COVID-19. The CDR3 loop is CASSEQGLSGNTIYF. The CDR3 DNA reads TGTGCCAGCAGTGAACAGGGTCTTTCTGGAAACACCATATATTTT.